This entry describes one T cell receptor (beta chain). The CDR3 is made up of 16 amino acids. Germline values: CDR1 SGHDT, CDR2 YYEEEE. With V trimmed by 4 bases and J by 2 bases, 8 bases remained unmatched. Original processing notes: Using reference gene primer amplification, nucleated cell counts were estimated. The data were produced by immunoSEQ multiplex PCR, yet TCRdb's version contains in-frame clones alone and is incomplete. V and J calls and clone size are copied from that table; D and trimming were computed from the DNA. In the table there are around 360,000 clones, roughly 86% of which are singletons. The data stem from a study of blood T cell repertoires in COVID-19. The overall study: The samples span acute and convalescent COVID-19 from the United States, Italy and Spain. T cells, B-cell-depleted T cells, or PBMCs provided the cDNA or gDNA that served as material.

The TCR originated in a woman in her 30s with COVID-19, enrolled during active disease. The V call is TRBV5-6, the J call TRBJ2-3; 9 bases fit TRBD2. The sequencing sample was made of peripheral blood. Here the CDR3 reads CASSGFAGGITDTQYF. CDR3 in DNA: TGTGCCAGCAGCGGGTTCGCGGGAGGGATCACAGATACGCAGTATTTT. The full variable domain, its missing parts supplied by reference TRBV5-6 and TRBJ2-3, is DAGVTQSPTHLIKTRGQQVTLRCSPKSGHDTVSWYQQALGQGPQFIFQYYEEEERQRGNFPDRFSGHQFPNYSSELNVNALLLGDSALYLCASSGFAGGITDTQYFGPGTRLTVL.